A selection of T cell receptor beta chains follows, all from one sample in a study of blood T cell repertoires in COVID-19. The table came from immunoSEQ multiplex PCR; TCRdb's copy has only in-frame clones and leaves some out. There are about 60,000 clones in the sample; roughly 88% occur only once, and about 10% lies in the top ten. What was sequenced was peripheral blood. Receptors were obtained from a man in his thirties or forties with COVID-19, enrolled during active disease. Each CDR3 is given with its conserved first and last residue. A D gene is named only where the DNA matches it firmly. Not every row has a clone size; where given, it reads once, few, many or a size class.

V gene	J gene	D gene	clone size	CDR3 DNA	CDR3 protein
TRBV3-1/TRBV3-2	TRBJ1-4	-	few	TGTGCCAGCAGCCACCCAGATACAACTAATGAAAAACTGTTTTTT	CASSHPDTTNEKLFF
TRBV4-1	TRBJ1-5	-	few	TGCGCCAGCAGCCAAGATGAGGGAAATCAGCCCCAGCATTTT	CASSQDEGNQPQHF
TRBV4-1	TRBJ1-5	-	-	TGCGCCAGCAGCCAAGATATAACGGGCAATCAGCCCCAGCATTTT	CASSQDITGNQPQHF
TRBV28	TRBJ1-1	-	-	TGTGCCAGCAGTTCCAATCTACAGGGAATCTTT	CASSSNLQGIF
TRBV4-1	TRBJ2-4	-	-	TGCGCCAGCAGCCAAGACCAACTAGAAGTGACCAAAAACATTCAGTACTTC	CASSQDQLEVTKNIQYF
TRBV5-5	TRBJ2-7	-	many	TGTGCCAGCAGCTTGCAACACGCTGAAACCTCCTACGAGCAGTACTTC	CASSLQHAETSYEQYF
TRBV19	TRBJ1-5	-	-	TGTGCCAGTATGAGGTTGGGGAGCGGTAATAGCAATCAGCCCCAGCATTTT	CASMRLGSGNSNQPQHF
TRBV6-6	TRBJ2-3	TRBD1	-	TGTGCCAGCAGGGCCGGGACAGGGGCAGATACGCAGTATTTT	CASRAGTGADTQYF
TRBV6-5	TRBJ1-2	-	-	TGTGCCAGCAATCCGGGACTGCTCTATGGCTACACCTTC	CASNPGLLYGYTF
TRBV5-1	TRBJ2-7	TRBD2	few	TGCGCCAGCAGCGGGCCCCCTAGCGGGAGCTCCTACGAGCAGTACTTC	CASSGPPSGSSYEQYF
TRBV9	TRBJ2-3	TRBD1	once	TGTGCCAGCAGCGCCCCGACAGGGGGCGCAGATACGCAGTATTTT	CASSAPTGGADTQYF
TRBV9	TRBJ1-5	TRBD1	-	TGTGCCAGCAGCTCCGGGACAGGCCTTAATCAGCCCCAGCATTTT	CASSSGTGLNQPQHF
TRBV7-9	TRBJ2-7	-	-	TGTGCCAGCAGCTCTATTTCTAGTAGCAGGGACGAGCAGTACTTC	CASSSISSSRDEQYF
TRBV19	TRBJ2-3	TRBD1	-	TGTGCCAGTAGTTTGCGACAGGGTTCAGATACGCAGTATTTT	CASSLRQGSDTQYF
TRBV5-4	TRBJ2-1	-	-	TGTGCCAGCAGCTCCGACAATGAGCAGTTCTTC	CASSSDNEQFF
TRBV6-5	TRBJ1-1	-	once	TGTGCCAGCAGCAGACAGGAGGGGGGGGCGGCTGAAGCTTTCTTT	CASSRQEGGAAEAFF
TRBV7-9	TRBJ1-4	-	-	TGTGCCAGCAGCTTATCCAGCGAAACTAATGAAAAACTGTTTTTT	CASSLSSETNEKLFF
TRBV19	TRBJ2-7	TRBD1	-	TGTGCCAGTAGTGCTTCCGGGACAGGGAAGTACGAGCAGTACTTC	CASSASGTGKYEQYF
TRBV4-1	TRBJ2-1	TRBD1	-	TGCGCCAGCAGCCAGGACCCCACAGGGGTCGATGAGCAGTTCTTC	CASSQDPTGVDEQFF
TRBV5-6	TRBJ2-7	-	-	TGTGCCAGCAGCTTTCTGGCTAGCGCAACCTACGAGCAGTACTTC	CASSFLASATYEQYF
TRBV30	TRBJ1-6	-	-	TGTGCCTGGAGTGTGGTCATGGGGCGCATTGTTTCACCCCTCCACTTT	CAWSVVMGRIVSPLHF
TRBV19	TRBJ1-3	-	few	TGTGCCAGTGCCGAACAACACTCTGGAAACACCATATATTTT	CASAEQHSGNTIYF
TRBV2	TRBJ1-6	TRBD1	-	TGTGCCAGCAGTGACAGGGGGCTGTCACCCCTCCACTTT	CASSDRGLSPLHF
TRBV5-6	TRBJ2-3	-	-	TGTGCCAGCAGTGAGAGGCGGCAGGGGACAGATACGCAGTATTTT	CASSERRQGTDTQYF
TRBV5-1	TRBJ1-3	-	-	TGCGCCAGCAACGTCGGGGGAGGCTCTGGAAACACCATATATTTT	CASNVGGGSGNTIYF
TRBV6-1	TRBJ1-6	-	few	TGTGCCAGCAGTGATCCGACAGAGTATAATTCACCCCTCCACTTT	CASSDPTEYNSPLHF
TRBV5-4	TRBJ1-1	-	-	TGTGCCAGCAGCTCAGACATAAACACTGAAGCTTTCTTT	CASSSDINTEAFF
TRBV28	TRBJ1-4	TRBD1	-	TGTGCCAGCAGTACCGGGACAGGGGACGAAAAACTGTTTTTT	CASSTGTGDEKLFF
TRBV6-5	TRBJ2-1	-	-	TGTGCCAGCAGTTACGGGGCAGGGATTACCAATGAGCAGTTCTTC	CASSYGAGITNEQFF
TRBV18	TRBJ2-1	-	once	TGTGCCAGCTCACCAGAACTTTTTTTCCGAGACAATGAGCAGTTCTTC	CASSPELFFRDNEQFF
TRBV7-2	TRBJ2-3	TRBD2	-	TGTGCCAGCAGCTTGCTAGCGGGAGTATCAGATACGCAGTATTTT	CASSLLAGVSDTQYF
TRBV27	TRBJ1-1	-	once	TGTGCCAGCAGATTTATTGAGGGCCCCACGACGAACACTGAAGCTTTCTTT	CASRFIEGPTTNTEAFF
TRBV6-1	TRBJ1-1	-	-	TGTGCCAGCAGTGAGGGGCACACTGAAGCTTTCTTT	CASSEGHTEAFF
TRBV6-5	TRBJ2-7	TRBD1	-	TGTGCCAGCAGAAGACCAGGGGGTGACGAGCAGTACTTC	CASRRPGGDEQYF
TRBV9	TRBJ2-7	-	-	TGTGCCAGCAGCACCCGAGGGCTGCCTAGCGTCTCCTACGAGCAGTACTTC	CASSTRGLPSVSYEQYF
TRBV11-2	TRBJ1-1	TRBD1	few	TGTGCCAGCAGCCAGAGGGACAGAAATGAAGCTTTCTTT	CASSQRDRNEAFF